One and the same sample provided the 12 T cell receptor beta chains below, sequenced in a study of Ad26.COV2.S vaccination and SARS-CoV-2 variants. Profiling relied on immunoSEQ multiplex PCR, and the TCRdb table lists in-frame clones only, not all of them. The sample yields about 400,000 clones, 83% seen once. The treatment: 15 to 20 received Ad26.COV2.S at low or high dose, single or two shots; roughly 5 received placebo; per-sample allocation not given. Collection of the samples took place on day 63 after the first injection of vaccine or placebo. Specimen: peripheral blood, collected in a trial of Ad26.COV2.S vaccine versus placebo. Receptors were obtained from a person between 18 and 60 years old who received the Ad26.COV2.S COVID-19 vaccine or a placebo.

V and J are TRBV6-5 and TRBJ1-1; D ambiguous. CDR1 and CDR2 (germline): MNHEY, SVGAGI. Trimming pared 2 bases from V and 3 bases from J, leaving 10 bases between. The CDR3 length is 14 residues. The CDR3 spells CASSYGGVDTEAFF. CDR3 nucleotide sequence: TGTGCCAGCAGTTACGGCGGGGTCGACACTGAAGCTTTCTTT.

To note about this clone: Distinct nucleotide sequences in the sample also encode this CDR3. This CDR3 is CAWSVRGQPQHF. DNA of the CDR3: TGTGCCTGGAGTGTACGTGGTCAGCCCCAGCATTTT. The rearrangement joins TRBV30 to TRBJ1-5; D is uncertain. The CDR3 runs 12 residues. V lost 0 bases to trimming and J lost 6 bases, with 6 bases between them. Germline lookup yields CDR1 GTSNPN and CDR2 SVGIG (reference sequence).

The V and J genes are TRBV19 and TRBJ2-7, with D perhaps being TRBD1 or TRBD2 (5 bases each). Germline-derived CDR1 and CDR2 are LNHDA and SQIVND (reference sequence). The CDR3 has 15 residues. Trimming shortened V by 6 bases and J by 0 bases, and 15 bases separated the two germline ends. CDR3 protein: CASSPRDPSSYEQYF. The CDR3 DNA follows: TGTGCCAGTAGCCCCAGGGACCCTAGCTCCTACGAGCAGTACTTC. Based on the CDR3 plus reference TRBV19 and TRBJ2-7, the full variable domain is DGGITQSPKYLFRKEGQNVTLSCEQNLNHDAMYWYRQDPGQGLRLIYYSQIVNDFQKGDIAEGYSVSREKKESFPLTVTSAQKNPTAFYLCASSPRDPSSYEQYFGPGTRLTVT.

The chain links TRBV30 to TRBJ2-2, with D possibly TRBD1 on 5 matching bases. Germline V CDR1 and CDR2: GTSNPN, SVGIG (reference sequence). Trimming cost V 4 bases and J 4 bases, with 10 bases left between them. CDR3 size: 13 residues. CDR3 sequence: CAWTGLSTGELFF. CDR3 sequence (DNA): TGTGCCTGGACAGGGCTGAGCACCGGGGAGCTGTTTTTT. The variable domain in full, completed from reference TRBV30 and TRBJ2-2, reads SQTIHQWPATLVQPVGSPLSLECTVEGTSNPNLYWYRQAAGRGLQLLFYSVGIGQISSEVPQNLSASRPQDRQFILSSKKLLLSDSGFYLCAWTGLSTGELFFGEGSRLTVL.

V gene TRBV10-1 combines with J gene TRBJ1-1, with 7 bases matching TRBD1. This CDR3 contains 12 residues. In germline, CDR1 is WNHNN, CDR2 SYGVQD (reference sequence). V gave up 4 bases and J gave up 7 bases; unmatched junction bases: 3. The DNA for the CDR3 is TGCGCCAGCAGTGCCTACAGGGGTGAAGCTTTCTTT. Translation: CASSAYRGEAFF.

V is TRBV6-5 and J is TRBJ1-4; no clear D. Germline CDR1 is MNHEY and CDR2 is SVGAGI. The V and J ends lost 5 bases and 3 bases respectively, with 10 bases between them. The CDR3 totals 14 residues. The CDR3 sequence is CASSRNAANEKLFF. The CDR3 bases are TGTGCCAGCAGTCGAAACGCAGCTAATGAAAAACTGTTTTTT.

CDR3 protein: CASSYDREVEKLFF. CDR3 nucleotide sequence: TGTGCCAGCAGTTATGACAGGGAAGTTGAAAAACTGTTTTTT. This chain joins TRBV6-5 and TRBJ1-4; 7 bases align to TRBD1. V was clipped by 3 bases and J by 7 bases; unmatched bases: 5. The CDR3 consists of 14 residues. Per germline, CDR1 MNHEY and CDR2 SVGAGI.

The chain has TRBV19 and TRBJ1-2; 9 nucleotides match TRBD1. Germline CDR1 LNHDA, CDR2 SQIVND (reference sequence). V was clipped by 3 bases and J by 5 bases; unmatched bases: 7. This CDR3 region has 15 residues. As DNA, the CDR3 is TGTGCCAGTAGTATCAAGACAGGGGGGATATATGGCTACACCTTC. It specifies CASSIKTGGIYGYTF.

V and J are TRBV7-3 and TRBJ2-7, with 8 bases identical to TRBD1. V dropped 6 bases and J dropped 2; count of bases not matched to a gene: 6. This CDR3 is 14 amino acids long. CDR1 SGHTA and CDR2 FQGTGA come from the germline V gene. CDR3 sequence (DNA): TGTGCCAGCAGTCCCAGCAGGGGGCCCTACGAGCAGTACTTC. It specifies CASSPSRGPYEQYF.

This clone was seen more than once but under ten times. The chain carries TRBV4-1 and TRBJ1-1, with 8 bases identical to TRBD1. Germline V gene data show CDR1 as MGHRA and CDR2 as YSYEKL. This CDR3 is built from 13 residues. V shed 5 bases and J 11 bases; nucleotides not matched to a gene: 10. CDR3 residues: CASSFLTGEAAFF. The CDR3 nucleotides read TGCGCCAGCAGCTTTCTGACAGGGGAGGCGGCTTTCTTT.

This clone was found once. The chain couples TRBV11-3 to TRBJ2-7; 8 nucleotides match TRBD1. CDR3 length: 14 residues. Unmatched junction bases numbered 5, after V lost 4 bases and J lost 3 bases. Germline V lookup: CDR1 SGHNT, CDR2 YENEEA. In DNA form, the CDR3 reads TGTGCCAGCAGCTCGCCGGGACAGGACTACGAGCAGTACTTC. This encodes CASSSPGQDYEQYF. Complete variable domain (other parts from reference TRBV11-3 and TRBJ2-7): EAGVVQSPRYKIIEKKQPVAFWCNPISGHNTLYWYLQNLGQGPELLIRYENEEAVDDSQLPKDRFSAERLKGVDSTLKIQPAELGDSAVYLCASSSPGQDYEQYFGPGTRLTVT.

V gene TRBV2 combines with J gene TRBJ2-7; TRBD1 or TRBD2 may be the D gene (7 bases each). V was cut by 7 bases and J by 0 bases, with 19 bases left in between. The CDR3 spans 16 residues. Germline lookup yields CDR1 SNHLY and CDR2 FYNNEI. Written as DNA, the CDR3 is TGTGCCAGCACTCCCCAGGGGGGAGGGAACTCCTACGAGCAGTACTTC. Protein sequence: CASTPQGGGNSYEQYF.